This TCR beta chain derives from a study of T cell responses to AZD1222 COVID-19 vaccine. CDR3 length: 14 residues. Trimming stripped 0 bases from V and 3 bases from J, with 9 bases between. Germline V gene sequence: CDR1 SGHRS, CDR2 YFSETQ. The data were produced by immunoSEQ multiplex PCR, yet TCRdb's version contains in-frame clones alone and is incomplete. Of approximately 70,000 clones in the sample, roughly 80% are singletons; the top ten hold over 11%. The input for sequencing was peripheral blood, taken 28 days after the second AZD1222 dose. This rearrangement joins TRBV5-1 to TRBJ1-1; D not resolved. The sequence was obtained from an adult who received the AZD1222 COVID-19 vaccine. The CDR3 nucleotides are TGCGCCAGCAGCTTGGTACCCGGGGACACTGAAGCTTTCTTT. Protein sequence: CASSLVPGDTEAFF.